This T cell receptor (beta chain) was observed in a study of blood T cell repertoires in COVID-19. The wider study: Researchers got acute and convalescent COVID-19 samples from the United States, Italy and Spain. Sample material is recorded as cDNA or gDNA derived from T cells, B-cell-depleted T cells, or PBMCs.

Germline V gene sequence: CDR1 MGHRA, CDR2 YSYEKL. Trimming at V came to 5 bases and at J to 7 bases, leaving 10 bases not matched to a gene. The CDR3 runs to 15 residues. Original methodology: Nucleated cell number was recorded as an estimate derived from reference gene primer amplification. TCRdb's table, derived via immunoSEQ multiplex PCR, lists solely in-frame clones and lacks some. V and J calls plus clone size are reproduced from that table; the DNA served to infer D and trimming. The sample records about 380,000 clones, 90% being singletons. The TCR sequence derives from a man aged 18 to 29 with active or convalescent COVID-19. V gene TRBV4-1 combines with J gene TRBJ1-4; 7 nucleotides agree with TRBD1. Sequenced: peripheral blood. This CDR3 reads CASSSAEGAGEKLFF. The DNA of the CDR3 is TGCGCCAGCAGCTCAGCCGAGGGGGCCGGTGAAAAACTGTTTTTT.